Included here is one T cell receptor (beta chain) sequence, with context. This clone's antigen is unknown. Base qualities were left out, and no much larger clone turns up one base away. Taken from cysteine to phenylalanine, the CDR3 has 13 residues. Only CDR3 DNA is held: 39 bases, read in frame from base 1. V is pared back by 1 base and J by 6 bases, with 7 bases lying between the germline termini. The germline V gene supplies CDR1 ENHRY and CDR2 SYGVKD. The sample is drawn from a study of blood T cells in healthy people across ages (dated by TCRdb to about 2015). Regarding the complete study: In model experiments, template switching captured roughly one uniquely barcoded TCR beta cDNA molecule for every two T cells. The donors were divided into four age groups: young (average around 15 years), middle-aged (approximately 39), aged (approximately 59) and long-lived (roughly 82). To avoid experimental bias, donors of different ages were spread randomly across the sequencing lanes. Using deep sequencing normalized with unique cDNA molecular identifiers, the study measured how TCR beta repertoire diversity changes with age. The study analyzed two additional independent replicas of 1 million unique cDNA reads from the same blood draw for two donors, one aged 18 to 30 and one aged 80 or older.

The donors were 40 or so Caucasian individuals from Russia, aged about 6 to 95 years, who were systemically healthy. Each donor gave around 9.5 milliliters of peripheral blood, collected into EDTA-treated Vacutainer tubes. Ficoll-Paque density-gradient centrifugation was used to isolate PBMCs, with at least 6 million per sample. Trizol reagent was used to extract total RNA from PBMCs, with at least 5.5 micrograms per sample. For every donor, an aliquot of PBMCs went through flow cytometry to measure the percentages of naive CD45RAhigh/CD27high T cells. Library creation used 5' RACE. This sample was sequenced with an Illumina HiSeq 2500. A second PCR of 7 to 11 cycles was performed with a sample-barcoded 5' primer and a J-beta primer mix. A template-switch 5' adaptor carrying 12 random nucleotides introduced a unique molecular identifier onto each TCR beta cDNA molecule. Each sample yielded at least 2.5 million CDR3-containing paired-end reads. First-strand cDNA was synthesized from all RNA with the Mint cDNA synthesis kit, primed by a TRBC-specific oligonucleotide. Following uracil-DNA glycosylase treatment, a first 18-cycle PCR with universal primers M1SS and BC2_uni_R was performed on all cDNA. As for how the authors treated the data: For normalization, 1 million high-quality reads, each with a distinct molecular identifier, were randomly selected from each sample. Instead of being binned into consensus sequences, reads with shared molecular identifiers were discarded. MiTCR, with a Q25 quality threshold and the strictest error-elimination algorithm, was used for CDR3 identification, clonotype clustering and error correction. Lower-bound total TCR beta diversity was estimated with a nonparametric unseen species model using Euler transformation. The public reads were run again by TCRdb, first through fastp at Q25 and then through MiXCR, and only productive beta chains were kept. All rows with the same CDR3 protein become a single entry with the most common DNA and genes. V and J calls and clone size were set by TCRdb, not the authors. For this sample the table gives roughly 570,000 distinct CDR3 sequences, of which 27% were detected only once. About 18% of the sample is in the top ten clones.

What the study reported, not specific to this receptor: Observed TCR beta diversity per million T cells fell roughly linearly with age, and a significant reduction was already apparent by age around 39. The long-lived group showed more naive CD4+ T cells, fewer expanded clones and increased TCR diversity than the aged group, suggesting age selection. Estimates of total diversity based on one million sequenced T cells were considered lower bounds and underestimates. The CMV infection status of donors was not known, potentially confounding age-related changes in expanded clonotypes. Because profiling used bulk unsorted PBMCs, naive and antigen-experienced compartments could not be compared conclusively. There was a strong correlation between observed TCR beta diversity and the percentage of naive T cells measured by flow cytometry.

The clonotype comes from a woman in her 70s in good health. Material for sequencing was blood. Here the chain combines TRBV10-3 and TRBJ1-5, with the D gene call left open. The DNA sequence follows: TGTGCCATCAGTGAGTTACGGGGTCAGCCCCAGCATTTT. The resulting protein is CAISELRGQPQHF.